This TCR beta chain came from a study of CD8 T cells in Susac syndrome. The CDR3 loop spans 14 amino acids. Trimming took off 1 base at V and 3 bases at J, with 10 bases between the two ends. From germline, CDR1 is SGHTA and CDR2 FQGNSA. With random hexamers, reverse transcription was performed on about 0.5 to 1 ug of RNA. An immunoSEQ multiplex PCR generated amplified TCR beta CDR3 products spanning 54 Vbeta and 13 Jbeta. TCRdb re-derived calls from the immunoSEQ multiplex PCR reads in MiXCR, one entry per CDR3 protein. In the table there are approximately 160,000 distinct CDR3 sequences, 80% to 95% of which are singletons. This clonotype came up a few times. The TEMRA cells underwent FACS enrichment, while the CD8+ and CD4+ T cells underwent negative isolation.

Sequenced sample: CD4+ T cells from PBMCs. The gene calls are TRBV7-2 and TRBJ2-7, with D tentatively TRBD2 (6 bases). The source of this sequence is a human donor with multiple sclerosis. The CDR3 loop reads CASSLVGGIYEQYF. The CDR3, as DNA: TGTGCCAGCAGCTTAGTTGGGGGGATCTACGAGCAGTACTTC.